Listed here are 9 T cell receptor beta chains from one sample, sequenced in a study of shared clonotypes between healthy human individuals. Clones were sequenced by immunoSEQ multiplex PCR, and TCRdb holds only the in-frame ones, with some missing. The table has some 2 million clones, less than 95% seen once. Naivety among CD8 cells was defined by CD45RO negativity and positive CCR7 selection, thereby excluding terminally differentiated effector memory CD45RA+ cells. Sequences were obtained from naive CD8+ T cells sorted from blood. The receptor source for this set is a young man in good health.

The chain joins TRBV10-2 to TRBJ1-3; weak D call: TRBD1 (5 bases). The CDR3 has 15 residues. Germline V gene data show CDR1 as WSHSY and CDR2 as SAAADI. Trimming shortened V by 6 bases and J by 0 bases, and 12 bases separated the two germline ends. CDR3 residues: CASSDGGVSGNTIYF. The CDR3 DNA follows: TGCGCCAGCAGCGACGGGGGAGTCTCTGGAAACACCATATATTTT.

The CDR3 region has the DNA TGTGCCAGCAGCGCCGGACAGGGGTCCCTCTCTGGGGCCAACGTCCTGACTTTC. It specifies CASSAGQGSLSGANVLTF. V and J are TRBV5-6 and TRBJ2-6, with 9 bases identical to TRBD1. V was clipped by 4 bases and J by 0 bases; unmatched bases: 8. Germline lookup yields CDR1 SGHDT and CDR2 YYEEEE. The CDR3 is made up of 18 amino acids. Filled out from reference TRBV5-6 and TRBJ2-6, the complete variable domain reads DAGVTQSPTHLIKTRGQQVTLRCSPKSGHDTVSWYQQALGQGPQFIFQYYEEEERQRGNFPDRFSGHQFPNYSSELNVNALLLGDSALYLCASSAGQGSLSGANVLTFGAGSRLTVL.

This clone appeared a few times. The J gene is TRBJ2-1, the V gene TRBV2, with 7 nucleotides matching TRBD1. The CDR3 has 11 residues. Unmatched junction bases numbered 4, after V lost 8 bases and J lost 9 bases. Germline V gene lookup returns CDR1 SNHLY and CDR2 FYNNEI. CDR3 bases: TGTGCCAGCCAGGGGGACCCTGAGCAGTTCTTC. Translation gives CASQGDPEQFF.

The chain uses TRBV7-6 and TRBJ1-3; a weak D match, TRBD1 (6 bases). The CDR3 extends over 14 amino acids. Trimming removed 4 bases at V and 2 bases at J, with 9 bases between. Germline V gene sequence: CDR1 SGHVS, CDR2 FNYEAQ. CDR3 loop: CASSSGGPGNTIYF. CDR3 coding DNA: TGTGCCAGCAGCTCGGGGGGGCCTGGAAACACCATATATTTT.

CDR3 sequence reads: CASSFRGNTIYF. The CDR3 region has the DNA TGTGCCAGCAGTTTCCGTGGAAACACCATATATTTT. The chain combines TRBV28 with TRBJ1-3; no firm D call. The CDR3 is made up of 12 amino acids. V lost 3 bases and J lost 3, with 3 bases in between. The germline V gene has CDR1 MDHEN and CDR2 SYDVKM. Drawing the rest from reference TRBV28 and TRBJ1-3, the complete variable domain is DVKVTQSSRYLVKRTGEKVFLECVQDMDHENMFWYRQDPGLGLRLIYFSYDVKMKEKGDIPEGYSVSREKKERFSLILESASTNQTSMYLCASSFRGNTIYFGEGSWLTVV.

The chain links TRBV6-6 to TRBJ1-1; D is undetermined. With 5 bases removed from V and 0 bases from J, the gap between germline ends came to 10 bases. This CDR3 spans 14 amino acids. CDR1 and CDR2 from the germline V gene are MNHNY and SVGAGI (reference sequence). The CDR3 coding sequence is TGTGCCAGCAGTGAGGGAGTCATGAACACTGAAGCTTTCTTT. It is translated as CASSEGVMNTEAFF.

The chain has TRBV28 and TRBJ2-7; the D gene is possibly TRBD1 (6 bases). The CDR3 loop spans 13 amino acids. Trimming cost V 8 bases and J 3 bases, with 14 bases left between them. The germline gives CDR1 MDHEN, CDR2 SYDVKM. The CDR3 coding sequence is TGTGCCAGCGGACCACCACAGGGCTACGAGCAGTACTTC. This gives the protein CASGPPQGYEQYF.

The chain carries TRBV7-9 and TRBJ2-6, with a possible D match to TRBD1 (5 bases). Germline CDR1 reads SEHNR; CDR2 reads FQNEAQ (reference sequence). The CDR3 consists of 16 residues. With 8 bases removed from V and 3 bases from J, the gap between germline ends came to 17 bases. The CDR3 region is CASAIGLGLGANVLTF. The CDR3 DNA is TGTGCCAGCGCAATCGGTTTGGGGCTTGGGGCCAACGTCCTGACTTTC.

The chain's CDR3 is CASSDMWGSQEQYF. The DNA of the CDR3 is TGTGCCAGCAGCGATATGTGGGGTTCTCAAGAGCAGTACTTC. The rearrangement uses TRBV9 and TRBJ2-7; D not certain. The ends were cut back, 3 bases at V and 7 bases at J, with 17 bases in the middle. The CDR3 has 14 amino acids. Germline CDR1 is SGDLS and CDR2 is YYNGEE. The variable domain in full, with the rest retrieved from reference TRBV9 and TRBJ2-7, is DSGVTQTPKHLITATGQRVTLRCSPRSGDLSVYWYQQSLDQGLQFLIQYYNGEERAKGNILERFSAQQFPDLHSELNLSSLELGDSALYFCASSDMWGSQEQYFGPGTRLTVT.